Listed here are 19 T cell receptor beta chains from one sample, sequenced in a study of identical twins. From the 5' RACE reads, TCRdb called clonotypes with MiXCR, one entry per CDR3 protein. The table has over 200,000 distinct CDR3 sequences, approximately 7.1% seen once. This same sample was also part of a study on T cells expressing NK-cell markers.

Material: CD8+ T cells sorted from blood. These receptors were obtained from a woman aged 18 to 35 in good health.

This clonotype was picked up many times. The rearrangement uses TRBV7-9 and TRBJ2-1; 7 positions match TRBD2. Germline V gene lookup returns CDR1 SEHNR and CDR2 FQNEAQ (reference sequence). V lost 6 bases, J lost 10 bases, and 6 bases stayed unmatched. This CDR3 comprises 12 residues. CDR3 nucleotides: TGTGCCAGCAGTCCTTGGCGGGAGGAGCAGTTCTTC. Residues: CASSPWREEQFF.

This clonotype was seen a few times. The chain joins TRBV5-5 to TRBJ2-4; D possibly corresponds to TRBD1 (6 bases). The CDR3 consists of 17 residues. CDR1 is SGHKS and CDR2 is YYEKEE in the germline V gene (reference sequence). Trimming stripped 2 bases from V and 0 bases from J, with 15 bases between. The CDR3, as DNA: TGTGCCAGCAGCTTCGAATTTATGGGGGCAGCCAAAAACATTCAGTACTTC. Encoded protein: CASSFEFMGAAKNIQYF. Combining the CDR3 with reference TRBV5-5 and TRBJ2-4 gives the whole variable domain DAGVTQSPTHLIKTRGQQVTLRCSPISGHKSVSWYQQVLGQGPQFIFQYYEKEERGRGNFPDRFSARQFPNYSSELNVNALLLGDSALYLCASSFEFMGAAKNIQYFGAGTRLSVL.

A few counts support this clonotype. The rearrangement links TRBV2 to TRBJ1-1, with a weak D call TRBD1 (5 bases). Trimming removed 6 bases from V and 4 bases from J, with 9 bases in between. The CDR3 runs 12 residues. Germline CDR1 is SNHLY and CDR2 is FYNNEI. This CDR3 is CASRKGSTEAFF. The DNA for the CDR3 is TGTGCCAGCAGGAAGGGGAGCACTGAAGCTTTCTTT.

The table lists this clonotype with a few counts. The V gene is TRBV20-1, the J gene TRBJ2-7; D perhaps matches TRBD2 (6 bases). The CDR3 is 14 amino acids. V gave up 0 bases and J gave up 2 bases, with 11 bases separating them. CDR1 and CDR2 (germline): DFQATT, SNEGSKA (reference sequence). The CDR3 loop is CSARDFGGPYEQYF. The CDR3 bases are TGCAGTGCTAGAGATTTCGGGGGACCCTACGAGCAGTACTTC.

This clonotype showed up just once. DNA of the CDR3: TGTGCCAGCAGCCTCGACTATAGGTCGAGTGAAGCTTTCTTT. Translating it yields CASSLDYRSSEAFF. J is TRBJ1-1 and V is TRBV7-2; no clear D. Germline CDR1 SGHTA, CDR2 FQGNSA. The CDR3 contains 14 residues. Trimming pared 5 bases from V and 7 bases from J, leaving 17 bases between.

The V and J genes are TRBV19 and TRBJ1-2; maybe TRBD1 (5 bases). V was shortened by 5 bases and J by 5 bases, with 12 bases between the two germline ends. This CDR3 has 13 residues. Germline lookup yields CDR1 LNHDA and CDR2 SQIVND (reference sequence). The CDR3 coding sequence is TGTGCCAGTAGTGGGGCGGCTGATTATGGCTACACCTTC. This codes for CASSGAADYGYTF. The whole variable domain, filled in from reference TRBV19 and TRBJ1-2, reads DGGITQSPKYLFRKEGQNVTLSCEQNLNHDAMYWYRQDPGQGLRLIYYSQIVNDFQKGDIAEGYSVSREKKESFPLTVTSAQKNPTAFYLCASSGAADYGYTFGSGTRLTVV.

This clonotype was counted ten times or more. This sequence joins TRBV7-9 and TRBJ1-4, with TRBD1 identical over 7 bases. From germline, CDR1 is SEHNR and CDR2 FQNEAQ (reference sequence). This CDR3 spans 14 amino acids. Losses at the gene ends were 5 bases for V and 8 bases for J; bases not matched to a gene: 8. The CDR3 bases are TGTGCCAGCAGCGCGACAGGGAAGGAAGAAAAACTGTTTTTT. As protein: CASSATGKEEKLFF.

V gene TRBV10-2 combines with J gene TRBJ1-1; the D is unclear. Germline CDR1 and CDR2: WSHSY and SAAADI. This CDR3 has 15 amino acids. V lost 2 bases and J 0 bases, leaving 10 bases between the germline ends. The CDR3, as DNA: TGCGCCAGCAGTGAGGGGGTGCGTGTGAACACTGAAGCTTTCTTT. Protein: CASSEGVRVNTEAFF.

This clonotype was recorded a few times. The chain recombines TRBV11-2 with TRBJ2-3, with TRBD2 matching over 7 bases. Unmatched junction bases numbered 5, after V lost 1 base and J lost 4 bases. Germline CDR1 and CDR2: SGHAT and FQNNGV. This CDR3 contains 15 residues. DNA for the CDR3: TGTGCCAGCAGCTTAGGTGCGGGAGTGGCAGATACGCAGTATTTT. This encodes CASSLGAGVADTQYF.

V usage is TRBV6-1 and J usage is TRBJ2-2; no definite D call. CDR1 and CDR2 from the germline V gene are MNHNS and SASEGT. The CDR3 is 14 residues long. V was clipped by 8 bases and J by 3 bases, with 13 bases between them. The CDR3 nucleotides are TGTGCCAGCTTCGGACCGGCTGACACCGGGGAGCTGTTTTTT. Translated: CASFGPADTGELFF.

The table lists this clonotype with a few counts. One end of the junction fails to match germline, which may point to a read error. The chain recombines TRBV15 with TRBJ2-2; 8 bases match TRBD1. The CDR3 spans 15 residues. The V gene's germline CDR1 is LNHNV and CDR2 YYDKDF (reference sequence). The CDR3 nucleotides are TGTGCCACCAGCGGAGACAGGGGTGGTGCCGGGGAGCTGTTTTTT. As protein: CATSGDRGGAGELFF.

This clonotype was counted only a few times. The chain joins TRBV20-1 to TRBJ2-3; D ambiguous. V was trimmed by 1 base and J by 5 bases, leaving 25 bases between them. The CDR3 contains 18 residues. Looked up from germline, CDR1 is DFQATT and CDR2 is SNEGSKA (reference sequence). The CDR3 loop is CSARVPVVGLPLLDTQYF. CDR3 sequence (DNA): TGCAGTGCTAGAGTCCCGGTGGTAGGGCTGCCCCTTTTAGATACGCAGTATTTT.

The chain recombines TRBV28 with TRBJ2-3, with TRBD2 matching 9 bases. The CDR3 extends over 16 amino acids. Losses at the gene ends were 4 bases for V and 1 base for J; bases not matched to a gene: 6. Germline V gene lookup returns CDR1 MDHEN and CDR2 SYDVKM. CDR3 nucleotide sequence: TGTGCCAGCAGTTCCGGGACTAGCCAACGCACAGATACGCAGTATTTT. As protein: CASSSGTSQRTDTQYF.

This clonotype appeared a few times. The chain employs TRBV20-1 and TRBJ2-1, with a weak D call TRBD1 (5 bases). The CDR3 is made up of 16 amino acids. V lost 0 bases and J 1 base, leaving 13 bases between the germline ends. CDR1 is DFQATT, CDR2 SNEGSKA, per germline (reference sequence). CDR3 coding DNA: TGCAGTGCTAGAGATTATTTGCAGGGTTCCTACAATGAGCAGTTCTTC. Its translation is CSARDYLQGSYNEQFF.

This clonotype was observed a handful of times. V and J are TRBV7-3 and TRBJ2-1, with D maybe TRBD2 (5 bases). There are 14 residues in the CDR3. Trimming pared 5 bases from V and 2 bases from J, leaving 10 bases between. Germline values: CDR1 SGHTA, CDR2 FQGTGA. Here the CDR3 DNA reads TGTGCCAGCAGCCCGAGCGGAACCTACAATGAGCAGTTCTTC. Protein product: CASSPSGTYNEQFF.

This clonotype occurred a few times. The rearrangement uses TRBV7-8 and TRBJ2-1; D remains unclear. CDR1 is SGHVS, CDR2 FQNEAQ, per germline. The germline V and J ends were trimmed by 1 base and 4 bases, with 8 bases remaining between them. The CDR3 is 14 residues long. The CDR3 here is CASSLGIRYNEQFF. CDR3 nucleotide sequence: TGTGCCAGCAGCTTAGGCATAAGGTACAATGAGCAGTTCTTC.

The chain couples TRBV10-3 to TRBJ2-7; 8 bases map to TRBD2. Unmatched junction bases numbered 7, after V lost 6 bases and J lost 0 bases. CDR1 is ENHRY, CDR2 SYGVKD, per germline. The CDR3 consists of 15 residues. The CDR3 sequence: CAIRTGLDSSYEQYF. The CDR3 nucleotides read TGTGCCATCAGGACGGGACTAGACAGCTCCTACGAGCAGTACTTC.

This clonotype was seen a few times. The chain has TRBV6-5 and TRBJ2-2; perhaps TRBD2 as D (6 bases). The CDR3 loop spans 16 amino acids. The ends were cut back, 2 bases at V and 5 bases at J, with 15 bases in the middle. Per germline, CDR1 MNHEY and CDR2 SVGAGI. In nucleotides, the CDR3 is TGTGCCAGCAGTTACATCCCCCTAGCGAGAACCGGGGAGCTGTTTTTT. It specifies CASSYIPLARTGELFF.

The table lists this clonotype with many counts. The CDR3 sequence is CASSRGLGNQPQHF. The CDR3 DNA follows: TGTGCCAGCTCTAGGGGGTTAGGCAATCAGCCCCAGCATTTT. V usage is TRBV7-2 and J usage is TRBJ1-5, with D perhaps matching TRBD1 (6 bases). There are 14 residues in the CDR3. The ends were cut back, 8 bases at V and 2 bases at J, with 13 bases in the middle. CDR1 and CDR2 from the germline V gene are SGHTA and FQGNSA.